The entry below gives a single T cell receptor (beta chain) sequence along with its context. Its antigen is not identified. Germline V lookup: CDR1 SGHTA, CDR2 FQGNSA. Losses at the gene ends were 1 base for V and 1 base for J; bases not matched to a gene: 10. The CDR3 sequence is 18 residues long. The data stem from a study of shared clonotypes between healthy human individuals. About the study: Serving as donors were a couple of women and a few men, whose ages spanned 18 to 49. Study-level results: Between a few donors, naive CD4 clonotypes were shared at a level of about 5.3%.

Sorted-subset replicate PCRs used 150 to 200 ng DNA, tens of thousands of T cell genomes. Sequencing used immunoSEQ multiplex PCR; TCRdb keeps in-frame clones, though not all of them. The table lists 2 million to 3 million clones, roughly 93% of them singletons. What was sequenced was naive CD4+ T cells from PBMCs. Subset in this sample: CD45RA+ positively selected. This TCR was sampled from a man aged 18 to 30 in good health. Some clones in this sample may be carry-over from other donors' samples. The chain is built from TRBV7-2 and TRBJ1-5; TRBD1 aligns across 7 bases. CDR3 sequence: CASSLVTGSPWSNQPQHF. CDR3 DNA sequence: TGTGCCAGCAGCTTAGTGACAGGGAGCCCTTGGAGCAATCAGCCCCAGCATTTT.